The present entry profiles one T cell receptor beta chain with its context. Its specificity is unknown. The sample is drawn from a study of T cells in Graves' hyperthyroidism and ophthalmopathy. Looking at the study overall: Peripheral blood was obtained at initial diagnosis, preceding any treatment. Study results and caveats: Among thyroid clonotypes expanded above 0.001, most also appeared in blood. The model identified upcoming ophthalmopathy a median 6.5 months ahead of onset.

Extraction of PBMCs used roughly 9.3 ml of fresh peripheral blood. Germline V lookup: CDR1 SQVTM, CDR2 ANQGSEA. There are 13 residues in the CDR3. Deletions cut 4 bases from V and 11 bases from J, with 18 bases between. There were TCR beta CDR3 regions amplified from RNA transcripts. In the first-round RT-PCR of the TCR CDR3, the HTBI primer set was used. From the multiplex PCR reads, TCRdb called clonotypes with MiXCR, one entry per CDR3 protein. This table has 650,000 to 750,000 distinct CDR3 sequences, 11% to 15% appearing once. The specimen sequenced was blood. V is TRBV29-1 and J is TRBJ2-1; tentatively, D is TRBD2 (6 bases). The sequence came from a woman under 30 with Graves' hyperthyroidism. CDR3: CSVVRDLRAQQFF. The CDR3 bases are TGCAGCGTTGTGCGGGATCTCCGGGCACAGCAGTTCTTC.